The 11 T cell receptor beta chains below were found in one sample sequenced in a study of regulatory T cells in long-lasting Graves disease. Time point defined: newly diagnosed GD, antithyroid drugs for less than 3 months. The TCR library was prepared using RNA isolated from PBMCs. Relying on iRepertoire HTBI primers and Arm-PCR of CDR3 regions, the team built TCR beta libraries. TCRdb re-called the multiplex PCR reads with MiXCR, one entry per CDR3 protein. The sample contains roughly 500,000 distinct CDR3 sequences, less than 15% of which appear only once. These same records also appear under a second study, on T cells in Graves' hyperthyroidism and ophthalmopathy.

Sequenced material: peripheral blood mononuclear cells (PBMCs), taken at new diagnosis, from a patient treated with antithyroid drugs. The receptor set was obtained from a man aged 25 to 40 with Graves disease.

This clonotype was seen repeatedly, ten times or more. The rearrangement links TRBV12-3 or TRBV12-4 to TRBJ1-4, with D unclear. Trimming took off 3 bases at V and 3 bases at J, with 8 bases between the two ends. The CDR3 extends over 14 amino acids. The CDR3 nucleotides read TGTGCCAGCAGTTTCCACGGTTCTAATGAAAAACTGTTTTTT. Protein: CASSFHGSNEKLFF.

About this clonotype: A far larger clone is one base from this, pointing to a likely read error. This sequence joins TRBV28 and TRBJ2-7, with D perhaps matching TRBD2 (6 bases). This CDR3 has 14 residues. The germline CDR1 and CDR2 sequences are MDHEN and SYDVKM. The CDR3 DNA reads TGTGCCAGCAGTTTGCGGCGGGGCCCCTACGAGCAGCACTTC. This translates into CASSLRRGPYEQHF.

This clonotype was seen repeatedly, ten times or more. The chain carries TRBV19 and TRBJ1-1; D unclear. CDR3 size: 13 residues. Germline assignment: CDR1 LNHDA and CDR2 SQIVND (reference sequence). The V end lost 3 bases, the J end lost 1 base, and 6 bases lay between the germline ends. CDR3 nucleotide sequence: TGTGCCAGTAGTATCCTGAGGAACACTGAAGCTTTCTTT. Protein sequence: CASSILRNTEAFF.

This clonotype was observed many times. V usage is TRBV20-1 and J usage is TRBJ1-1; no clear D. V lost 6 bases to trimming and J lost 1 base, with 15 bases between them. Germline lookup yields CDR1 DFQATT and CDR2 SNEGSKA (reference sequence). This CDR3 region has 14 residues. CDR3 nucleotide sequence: TGCAGTGCCTTCCTCCCCTTGGGGAACACTGAAGCTTTCTTT. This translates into CSAFLPLGNTEAFF.

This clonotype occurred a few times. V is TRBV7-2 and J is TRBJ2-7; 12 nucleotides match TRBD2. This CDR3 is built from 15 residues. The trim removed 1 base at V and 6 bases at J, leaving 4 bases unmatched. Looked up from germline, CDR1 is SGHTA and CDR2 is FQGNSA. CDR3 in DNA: TGTGCCAGCAGCTTAGATACTAGCGGGAGGTTCGAGCAGTACTTC. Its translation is CASSLDTSGRFEQYF. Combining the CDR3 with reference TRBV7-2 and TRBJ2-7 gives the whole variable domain GAGVSQSPSNKVTEKGKDVELRCDPISGHTALYWYRQSLGQGLEFLIYFQGNSAPDKSGLPSDRFSAERTGGSVSTLTIQRTQQEDSAVYLCASSLDTSGRFEQYFGPGTRLTVT.

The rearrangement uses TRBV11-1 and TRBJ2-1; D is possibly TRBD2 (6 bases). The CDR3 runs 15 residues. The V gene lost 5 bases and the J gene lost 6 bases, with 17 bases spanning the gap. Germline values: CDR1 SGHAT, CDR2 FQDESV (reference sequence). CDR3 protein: CASSGGVSVRNEQFF. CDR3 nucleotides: TGTGCCAGCAGCGGAGGGGTAAGCGTCCGCAATGAGCAGTTCTTC.

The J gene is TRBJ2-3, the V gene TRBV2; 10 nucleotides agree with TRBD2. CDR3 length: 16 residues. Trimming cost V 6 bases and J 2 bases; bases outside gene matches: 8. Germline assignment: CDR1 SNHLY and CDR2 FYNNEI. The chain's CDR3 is CASSLRTSGFTDTQYF. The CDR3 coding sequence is TGTGCCAGCAGCCTCAGGACTAGCGGTTTCACAGATACGCAGTATTTT.

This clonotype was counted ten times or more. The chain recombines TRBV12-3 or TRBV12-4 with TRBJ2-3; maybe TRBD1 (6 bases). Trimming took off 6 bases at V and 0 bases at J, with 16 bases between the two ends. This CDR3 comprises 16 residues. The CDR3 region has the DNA TGTGCCAGCAGCCCGATTGGACAGTCTAGCACAGATACGCAGTATTTT. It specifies CASSPIGQSSTDTQYF.

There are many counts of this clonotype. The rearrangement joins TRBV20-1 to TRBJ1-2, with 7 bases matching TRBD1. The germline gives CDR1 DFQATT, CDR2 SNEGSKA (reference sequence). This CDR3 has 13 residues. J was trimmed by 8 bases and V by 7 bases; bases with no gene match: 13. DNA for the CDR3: TGCAGTGGCCTCCGGGACAGCCCTATCGGCTACACCTTC. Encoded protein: CSGLRDSPIGYTF.

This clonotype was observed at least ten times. The CDR3 coding sequence is TGTGCCAGCTCTCCCGGCTCCTCTGGGGCCAACGTCCTGACTTTC. Translating it yields CASSPGSSGANVLTF. This chain uses TRBV18 with TRBJ2-6; no clear D. The CDR3 consists of 15 residues. Looked up from germline, CDR1 is KGHSH and CDR2 is LQKENI. Trimming took off 6 bases at V and 0 bases at J, with 9 bases between the two ends.

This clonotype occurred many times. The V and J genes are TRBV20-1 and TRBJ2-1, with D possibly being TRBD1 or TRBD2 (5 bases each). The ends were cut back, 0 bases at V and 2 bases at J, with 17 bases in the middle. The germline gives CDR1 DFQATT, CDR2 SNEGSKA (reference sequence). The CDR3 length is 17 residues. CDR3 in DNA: TGCAGTGCTAGAGATCGAGGGTGGCAGGGCACCTACAATGAGCAGTTCTTC. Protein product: CSARDRGWQGTYNEQFF.